The source of this T cell receptor (beta chain) is a study of PD-1 blockade in classical Hodgkin lymphoma. Produced via immunoSEQ multiplex PCR; TCRdb's table is partial and in-frame only. Here the sample spans approximately 29,000 clones, about four fifths being singletons. Time point denoted: cycle 4 day 1 (C4D1), after around six weeks of nivolumab. Following autologous stem cell transplantation, relapse occurred in every patient, and exposure to brentuximab vedotin varied. For this clone: Its antigen is unidentified.

V lost 4 bases and J 2 bases, leaving 8 bases between the germline ends. The CDR3 is made up of 14 amino acids. In germline, CDR1 is LNHDA, CDR2 SQIVND (reference sequence). Whole-study results and caveats: The study found that TCR diversity rose significantly by C4D1 in CD4+ but not CD8+ cells. Lower baseline TCR diversity was reported for newly diagnosed patients than for healthy donors.

This TCR came from a human donor with classical Hodgkin lymphoma. The specimen comprised peripheral blood mononuclear cells (PBMCs), sampled before the fourth cycle of nivolumab. V is TRBV19 and J is TRBJ2-2, with a weak D call TRBD1 (6 bases). DNA for the CDR3: TGTGCCAGTAGTAAAGGGGGTAACACCGGGGAGCTGTTTTTT. Protein sequence: CASSKGGNTGELFF.